This T cell receptor beta chain was recovered during a study of regulatory T cells in long-lasting Graves disease. Background on the study: Persistent Graves' disease denoted over 5 years of antithyroid drugs plus positive TSH receptor antibodies.

As regards this clonotype: Its specificity is not known.

CDR3 regions were amplified by Arm-PCR using iRepertoire HTBI primers to build TCR beta libraries. In TCRdb, the multiplex PCR reads were re-called with MiXCR into one record per CDR3 protein. The sample yields 450,000 or so distinct CDR3 sequences, less than 25% seen once. Study-wide results and caveats: The study found persistent patients shared more public clonotypes (about 3,000) than new patients (approximately 870). Favored gene segments in persistent disease were TRBV28, TRBJ1-2 and TRBJ2-5.

The time point: persistent/refractory GD, antithyroid drugs over 5 years with positive TRAb. After RNA was extracted from PBMCs, the TCR library was made from it. Patients with Graves' disease were diagnosed by American Thyroid Association guidelines. The V end was cut by 6 bases, the J end by 8 bases, with 14 bases between. The V gene's germline CDR1 is SQVTM and CDR2 ANQGSEA. This CDR3 is built from 12 residues. The gene calls are TRBV29-1 and TRBJ2-1; D not resolved. Source: peripheral blood mononuclear cells (PBMCs), taken when the disease was refractory, from a patient treated with antithyroid drugs. The sequence was obtained from a female donor with Graves disease. CDR3 region: CSVDPLVDEQFF. CDR3 sequence (DNA): TGCAGCGTCGACCCATTAGTCGATGAGCAGTTCTTC.